The rows below give T cell receptor beta chains drawn from one sample of a study of CXCR3-negative and CXCR3-positive naive CD8 T cells. TCRdb re-called the 5' RACE reads and shows each CDR3 protein once, DNA omitted. The repertoire shows tens of thousands of distinct CDR3 sequences; the top ten hold 0.7% to 0.95%. Input material: naive CXCR3+ CD8+ T cells from blood. All receptors derive from a human donor in good health. Some clones in this sample may be carry-over from other donors' samples. CDR3s include the opening cysteine and the closing phenylalanine or tryptophan. Fields, in order: J gene, V gene, CDR3 protein.

TRBJ2-7 | TRBV7-2 | CASSLAHEQYF
TRBJ2-2 | TRBV6-6 | CASSYSLVAGELFF
TRBJ2-7 | TRBV4-1 | CASSQADLVYEQYF
TRBJ2-1 | TRBV14 | CASSPWGFEYNEQFF
TRBJ2-7 | TRBV5-5 | CASSLGGTAYEQYF
TRBJ2-7 | TRBV4-2 | CASSQGTGASYEQYF
TRBJ1-4 | TRBV2 | CASSRGISGEKLFF
TRBJ2-7 | TRBV20-1 | CSARTSERYEQYF
TRBJ1-2 | TRBV29-1 | CSVEPAIYGYTF
TRBJ2-6 | TRBV5-1 | CASSFPSGPPSGANVLTF
TRBJ2-7 | TRBV5-1 | CASSFVQGGNEQYF
TRBJ1-5 | TRBV24-1 | CATSPTTGGVNQPQHF
TRBJ2-1 | TRBV27 | CATGATQRGSYNEQFF
TRBJ1-1 | TRBV12-3/TRBV12-4 | CASSLVTGETEAFF
TRBJ2-2 | TRBV29-1 | CSVGLAAATNTGELFF
TRBJ2-7 | TRBV5-1 | CASSLASGLNEQYF
TRBJ2-7 | TRBV7-9 | CASSIQGYEQYF
TRBJ2-2 | TRBV14 | CASSQDPAGGPAGELFF
TRBJ2-1 | TRBV18 | CASSDTSGRNEQFF
TRBJ2-7 | TRBV28 | CASSLGGGFDYEQYF
TRBJ2-5 | TRBV12-3/TRBV12-4 | CASSLAIRLLKETQYF
TRBJ1-3 | TRBV7-6 | CASSPGRISGNTIYF
TRBJ2-5 | TRBV27 | CASSPSGGEETQYF
TRBJ2-4 | TRBV15 | CATSRVGGIQYF
TRBJ2-1 | TRBV5-1 | CASSSGRGGNEQFF
TRBJ2-1 | TRBV20-1 | CSASPGTGYNEQFF
TRBJ2-5 | TRBV7-9 | CASSTEGDPKRAETQYF
TRBJ1-1 | TRBV29-1 | CSVEEGWSDTEAFF
TRBJ1-2 | TRBV14 | CASSQDPQGQYGYTF
TRBJ2-7 | TRBV4-1 | CASSQDRYGSSYEQYF
TRBJ2-5 | TRBV29-1 | CSVVPLALETQYF
TRBJ2-3 | TRBV29-1 | CSVEESDLVDTQYF
TRBJ2-3 | TRBV29-1 | CSASVGEATDTQYF
TRBJ2-5 | TRBV20-1 | CSARRTSGWVETQYF
TRBJ2-7 | TRBV6-2/TRBV6-3 | CASSYTGGPLFHEQYF
TRBJ2-7 | TRBV20-1 | CSARAPLAGEPYEQYF
TRBJ2-7 | TRBV25-1 | CASSVGVASSYEQYF
TRBJ2-5 | TRBV18 | CASSQTGARRETQYF
TRBJ2-6 | TRBV13 | CASSTFRDRGPTGANVLTF
TRBJ2-7 | TRBV6-2/TRBV6-3 | CASSYYSYEQYF
TRBJ2-7 | TRBV20-1 | CSARDVRDYLYEQYF
TRBJ2-1 | TRBV6-2/TRBV6-3 | CASSYGHYNEQFF
TRBJ2-7 | TRBV5-8 | CASTPRPLDPEQYF
TRBJ2-2 | TRBV7-9 | CASSLVGAIGELFF
TRBJ1-2 | TRBV29-1 | CSVEGPGVGYTF
TRBJ1-2 | TRBV5-1 | CASAYGGRDYGYTF
TRBJ1-1 | TRBV12-3/TRBV12-4 | CASSLPQGVVTEAFF
TRBJ1-2 | TRBV27 | CASSSLYGVDYGYTF
TRBJ2-3 | TRBV29-1 | CSVVRGVPSDTQYF
TRBJ2-3 | TRBV29-1 | CSVEVGIYRTVTDTQYF
TRBJ2-1 | TRBV27 | CASSSPLGSYYNEQFF
TRBJ2-6 | TRBV3-1 | CASSHKMSGANVLTF
TRBJ2-1 | TRBV6-5 | CASSYLTGQFF
TRBJ2-1 | TRBV20-1 | CSASRFDNEQFF